Below are 3 T cell receptor beta chains sequenced from a single sample in a study of OX40 agonist ivuxolimab in advanced cancers. TCRdb's table, derived via immunoSEQ multiplex PCR, lists solely in-frame clones and lacks some. The sample contains about 91,000 clones, 80% to 90% of which appear only once. Here the sequenced sample was CD4+ or CD8+ T cells sorted from blood, taken in a trial of the OX40 agonist ivuxolimab. The receptors here all came from an adult with an advanced solid tumor such as melanoma, head and neck, liver or kidney cancer.

This clone came up once. The chain joins TRBV30 to TRBJ2-7, with 7 bases aligning to TRBD1. Per germline, CDR1 GTSNPN and CDR2 SVGIG (reference sequence). This CDR3 contains 13 residues. After removal of 4 bases from V and 4 bases from J, the junction contained 7 bases not matched to a gene. CDR3 coding DNA: TGTGCCTGGAACGACAGGGCCGAATACGAGCAGTACTTC. Amino acids: CAWNDRAEYEQYF.

The chain couples TRBV10-2 to TRBJ1-5, with D uncertain. From germline, CDR1 is WSHSY and CDR2 SAAADI. This CDR3 region has 14 residues. V lost 6 bases and J 2 bases, leaving 11 bases between the germline ends. CDR3 region: CASRERMGNQPQHF. In nucleotides, the CDR3 is TGCGCCAGCAGAGAACGAATGGGCAATCAGCCCCAGCATTTT.

J is TRBJ1-5 and V is TRBV7-2; the D is unclear. Germline V lookup: CDR1 SGHTA, CDR2 FQGNSA. V dropped 0 bases and J dropped 9 bases, with 6 bases sitting between them. The CDR3 consists of 12 residues. The CDR3: CASSLAGVPQHF. The DNA for the CDR3 is TGTGCCAGCAGCTTAGCCGGGGTGCCCCAGCATTTT.